The 29 T cell receptor beta chains below were found in one sample sequenced in a study of T-cell reconstitution after alpha-beta-depleted transplantation in children. Unique molecular identifiers were built into the TCRbeta library. Each CDR3 protein is one row after TCRdb ran MiXCR on the PCR reads. The data show about a million distinct CDR3 sequences, with about 29% seen just once and about 28% held by the top ten. The sequencing here drew on PBMCs, mostly from graft donor cells, taken 360 days after TCRalphabeta/CD19-depleted stem cell transplant. All receptors derive from a boy under two years old who had a stem cell transplant for SCID, so the T cells may come from the graft donor.

This clonotype was seen a few times. CDR3 sequence reads: CASTQGRLNTEAFF. The CDR3 nucleotides are TGCGCCAGCACCCAAGGACGGTTGAACACTGAAGCTTTCTTT. The chain joins TRBV5-1 to TRBJ1-1; D remains ambiguous. This CDR3 contains 14 residues. The V gene's germline CDR1 is SGHRS and CDR2 YFSETQ. V lost 6 bases and J lost 0, with 12 bases in between.

J is TRBJ2-7 and V is TRBV6-2 or TRBV6-3; D is ambiguous. V was shortened by 6 bases and J by 4 bases, with 28 bases between the two germline ends. This CDR3 comprises 18 residues. Germline CDR1 is MNHEY and CDR2 is SVGEGT. CDR3 DNA sequence: TGTGCCAGCAGCCAACCTCCTAGACTGGCCTGGGTTCTGTACGAGCAGTACTTC. Protein product: CASSQPPRLAWVLYEQYF.

This clonotype was counted only a few times. This chain links TRBV15 with TRBJ2-4; 12 nucleotides align to TRBD1. The CDR3 runs 17 residues. From germline, CDR1 is LNHNV and CDR2 YYDKDF (reference sequence). Trimming removed 3 bases from V and 6 bases from J; junction bases left unmatched: 9. The CDR3 coding sequence is TGTGCCACCAGCAGGGGACAGGGGGCCCTCGGTGGAAACATTCAGTACTTC. As protein: CATSRGQGALGGNIQYF.

The chain recombines TRBV20-1 with TRBJ2-3, with TRBD1 identical over 9 bases. CDR1 is DFQATT and CDR2 is SNEGSKA in the germline V gene (reference sequence). V was clipped by 5 bases and J by 2 bases; unmatched bases: 5. The CDR3 loop spans 14 amino acids. The CDR3 DNA follows: TGCAGTGCTCCGGACAGGGGCTCCACAGATACGCAGTATTTT. This encodes CSAPDRGSTDTQYF.

There are a few counts of this clonotype. This chain connects TRBV5-1 to TRBJ2-5, with 8 positions matching TRBD2. With 5 bases clipped from V and 5 bases from J, the junction kept 14 bases outside the gene matches. The CDR3 length is 16 residues. The V gene's germline CDR1 is SGHRS and CDR2 YFSETQ. Here the CDR3 reads CASRDGIAGRLETQYF. The CDR3 nucleotides are TGCGCCAGCAGGGACGGGATAGCGGGGCGTCTGGAGACCCAGTACTTC.

The CDR3 coding sequence is TGTGCCAGCAGTTATGGCGCTTTAAGCGTGGGGAACTATGGCTACACCTTC. Translated: CASSYGALSVGNYGYTF. This chain joins TRBV6-2 or TRBV6-3 and TRBJ1-2; no reliable D call. V gave up 3 bases and J gave up 2 bases, with 19 bases separating them. CDR3 size: 17 residues. The germline gives CDR1 MNHEY, CDR2 SVGEGT.

V is TRBV15 and J is TRBJ2-2; 12 bases are shared with TRBD2. Germline V lookup: CDR1 LNHNV, CDR2 YYDKDF (reference sequence). The CDR3 sequence is 16 residues long. The ends lost 6 bases at V and 6 bases at J; junction bases unmatched: 8. CDR3 residues: CATRTSGGLLAGELFF. The CDR3 nucleotides are TGTGCCACCAGGACTAGCGGGGGCCTCCTCGCCGGGGAGCTGTTTTTT.

This rearrangement joins TRBV12-3 or TRBV12-4 to TRBJ2-1; 13 nucleotides match TRBD2. Trimming removed 6 bases from V and 9 bases from J; junction bases left unmatched: 8. This CDR3 region has 15 residues. The CDR3 region is CASRPTSGGALEQFF. The CDR3 DNA follows: TGTGCCAGCAGGCCCACTAGCGGGGGGGCACTTGAGCAGTTCTTC.

V and J are TRBV20-1 and TRBJ1-6, with D perhaps matching TRBD1 (5 bases). In germline, CDR1 is DFQATT, CDR2 SNEGSKA (reference sequence). This CDR3 region has 15 residues. V lost 3 bases and J 0 bases, leaving 9 bases between the germline ends. The CDR3 DNA follows: TGCAGTGCTAGGCAGGGCAGCTCCTATAATTCACCCCTCCACTTT. Amino acids: CSARQGSSYNSPLHF.

V usage is TRBV5-1 and J usage is TRBJ2-3; D is unresolved. V shed 1 base and J shed 1 base, with 7 bases lying between them. The CDR3 totals 14 residues. CDR1 is SGHRS, CDR2 YFSETQ, per germline. CDR3 bases: TGCGCCAGCAGCTTGATCGACGGCACAGATACGCAGTATTTT. As protein: CASSLIDGTDTQYF.

The chain combines TRBV6-1 with TRBJ2-1, with no clear D. V was shortened by 3 bases and J by 3 bases, with 21 bases between the two germline ends. The CDR3 loop spans 18 amino acids. The germline CDR1 and CDR2 sequences are MNHNS and SASEGT. CDR3 in amino acids: CASSDSWASARFYNEQFF. The CDR3 DNA reads TGTGCCAGCAGTGATTCCTGGGCGTCGGCTAGGTTCTACAATGAGCAGTTCTTC.

This clonotype showed up just a few times. This chain joins TRBV5-1 and TRBJ2-3; 11 bases are shared with TRBD1. CDR1 SGHRS and CDR2 YFSETQ come from the germline V gene. After removal of 4 bases from V and 5 bases from J, the junction contained 6 bases not matched to a gene. The CDR3 totals 15 residues. The CDR3 region is CASSADRGRGDTQYF. Here the CDR3 DNA reads TGCGCCAGCAGCGCGGACAGGGGGCGAGGAGATACGCAGTATTTT.

The rearrangement links TRBV9 to TRBJ2-3, with 11 bases matching TRBD2. The CDR3 consists of 16 residues. Germline trimming cut 6 bases from V and 1 base from J; bases unmatched to any gene: 7. Germline V gene data show CDR1 as SGDLS and CDR2 as YYNGEE. The CDR3 spells CASTPVGLAGTDTQYF. The CDR3 nucleotides read TGTGCCAGCACCCCGGTGGGACTAGCGGGCACAGATACGCAGTATTTT. Full variable domain (remainder filled in from reference TRBV9 and TRBJ2-3): DSGVTQTPKHLITATGQRVTLRCSPRSGDLSVYWYQQSLDQGLQFLIQYYNGEERAKGNILERFSAQQFPDLHSELNLSSLELGDSALYFCASTPVGLAGTDTQYFGPGTRLTVL.

The J gene is TRBJ2-2, the V gene TRBV3-1; D is undetermined. CDR1 and CDR2 from the germline V gene are LGHDT and YNNKEL (reference sequence). V was clipped by 1 base and J by 6 bases, with 9 bases between them. The CDR3 runs 14 residues. The CDR3 region has the DNA TGTGCCAGCAGCCAAGGCCAGTGGGCCGGGGAGCTGTTTTTT. It translates to CASSQGQWAGELFF.

The chain is built from TRBV29-1 and TRBJ2-7; 10 nucleotides align to TRBD2. V trimming: 6 bases; J trimming: 6 bases; junction bases outside the gene matches: 5. The CDR3 is 12 residues long. Germline CDR1 reads SQVTM; CDR2 reads ANQGSEA. CDR3 in DNA: TGCAGCGTGGTAGCGGGGGGTCTCGAGCAGTACTTC. Amino acids: CSVVAGGLEQYF.

The rearrangement joins TRBV12-3 or TRBV12-4 to TRBJ2-1, with D maybe TRBD1 (6 bases). The CDR3 covers 13 residues. V gave up 4 bases and J gave up 5 bases, with 9 bases separating them. In DNA, the CDR3 is TGTGCCAGCAGTTCAGGGGTCAACAATGAGCAGTTCTTC. It is translated as CASSSGVNNEQFF.

V is TRBV20-1 and J is TRBJ2-5, with 7 bases matching TRBD2. Trimming cost V 6 bases and J 1 base; bases outside gene matches: 5. The CDR3 has 13 residues. Germline CDR1 is DFQATT and CDR2 is SNEGSKA (reference sequence). CDR3 loop: CSAPGGTQETQYF. DNA of the CDR3: TGCAGTGCCCCGGGGGGTACCCAAGAGACCCAGTACTTC.

The V gene is TRBV7-9, the J gene TRBJ1-2; 7 bases align to TRBD1. V lost 3 bases to trimming and J lost 4 bases; unmatched junction nucleotides: 5. The CDR3 has 14 residues. The germline V gene has CDR1 SEHNR and CDR2 FQNEAQ (reference sequence). CDR3 loop: CASSFPGGGYGYTF. The CDR3 coding sequence is TGTGCCAGCAGCTTTCCAGGGGGAGGCTATGGCTACACCTTC.

This sequence joins TRBV5-5 and TRBJ2-2; possible D gene TRBD2, 6 bases. Germline CDR1 and CDR2: SGHKS and YYEKEE (reference sequence). Trimming removed 4 bases at V and 0 bases at J, with 10 bases between. CDR3 length: 15 amino acids. DNA for the CDR3: TGTGCCAGCAGCCCCATAGCGGCGAACACCGGGGAGCTGTTTTTT. Translating gives CASSPIAANTGELFF.

This clonotype came up a few times. This chain connects TRBV12-3 or TRBV12-4 to TRBJ2-3, with a tentative D call TRBD1 (5 bases). The ends were cut back, 5 bases at V and 2 bases at J, with 8 bases in the middle. The CDR3 consists of 13 residues. The CDR3 is CASSKGNTDTQYF. In nucleotides, the CDR3 is TGTGCCAGCAGTAAGGGGAACACAGATACGCAGTATTTT.

V is TRBV6-7 and J is TRBJ1-5, with D possibly TRBD1 on 5 matching bases. TRBV6-7 is an ORF; its function is uncertain. V was clipped by 7 bases and J by 0 bases, with 16 bases between them. The CDR3 sequence is 16 residues long. This CDR3 is CASTQGVAPSNQPQHF. Written as DNA, the CDR3 is TGTGCCAGCACCCAGGGTGTAGCCCCTAGCAATCAGCCCCAGCATTTT.

This clonotype turned up a few times. The V gene is TRBV5-1, the J gene TRBJ2-1, with 10 bases identical to TRBD1. V lost 0 bases to trimming and J lost 7 bases; unmatched junction nucleotides: 7. Germline values: CDR1 SGHRS, CDR2 YFSETQ. This CDR3 has 16 amino acids. The DNA for the CDR3 is TGCGCCAGCAGCTTGGGGGGACAGGGGCAATGGAATGAGCAGTTCTTC. It translates to CASSLGGQGQWNEQFF. The full variable domain, its missing parts supplied by reference TRBV5-1 and TRBJ2-1, is KAGVTQTPRYLIKTRGQQVTLSCSPISGHRSVSWYQQTPGQGLQFLFEYFSETQRNKGNFPGRFSGRQFSNSRSEMNVSTLELGDSALYLCASSLGGQGQWNEQFFGPGTRLTVL.

The chain carries TRBV11-1 and TRBJ2-3; a weak D match, TRBD2 (6 bases). The CDR3 has 15 amino acids. Looked up from germline, CDR1 is SGHAT and CDR2 is FQDESV (reference sequence). Trimming left V 5 bases short and J 3 bases short, with 15 bases between. The chain's CDR3 is CASSPRDGGTDTQYF. For the CDR3, the DNA is TGTGCCAGCAGCCCGCGGGATGGCGGAACAGATACGCAGTATTTT.

This clonotype was counted between two and nine times. The chain has TRBV7-9 and TRBJ2-5, with 12 bases identical to TRBD1. Trimming removed 1 base from V and 5 bases from J; junction bases left unmatched: 5. CDR3 length equals 16 residues. Germline CDR1 SEHNR, CDR2 FQNEAQ (reference sequence). The CDR3 sequence is CASSLDGTGGRETQYF. The CDR3 bases are TGTGCCAGCAGCTTAGACGGGACAGGGGGCCGGGAGACCCAGTACTTC.

This clonotype was recorded a few times. The J gene is TRBJ2-2, the V gene TRBV12-3 or TRBV12-4; D is ambiguous. This CDR3 has 13 residues. V lost 10 bases, J lost 2 bases, and 11 bases lay in between. In DNA form, the CDR3 reads TGTGCCACCGCTCACCAAAACACCGGGGAGCTGTTTTTT. Translation gives CATAHQNTGELFF.

The genes are TRBV7-9 and TRBJ2-7; D unresolved. The CDR3 is made up of 14 amino acids. Trimming pared 5 bases from V and 6 bases from J, leaving 17 bases between. Germline assignment: CDR1 SEHNR and CDR2 FQNEAQ (reference sequence). CDR3 bases: TGTGCCAGCAGCCTTGATGCTAACTCCGCCGAGCAGTACTTC. This sequence encodes CASSLDANSAEQYF.

This clonotype has only a few counts. V usage is TRBV6-5 and J usage is TRBJ1-1, with a weak D call TRBD1 (5 bases). Germline loops: CDR1 MNHEY, CDR2 SVGAGI. This CDR3 is built from 14 residues. V was clipped by 2 bases and J by 4 bases, with 11 bases between them. The CDR3 here is CASSYGGAGTEAFF. The CDR3 DNA follows: TGTGCCAGCAGTTACGGAGGGGCGGGCACTGAAGCTTTCTTT.

This sequence joins TRBV4-3 and TRBJ2-3; TRBD2 matches 8 bases. V was clipped by 1 base and J by 4 bases; unmatched bases: 1. Looked up from germline, CDR1 is LGHNA and CDR2 is YSLEER. This CDR3 comprises 14 residues. The CDR3 here is CASSQGRGADTQYF. The CDR3 coding sequence is TGCGCCAGCAGCCAAGGGCGGGGGGCAGATACGCAGTATTTT.

The chain employs TRBV6-5 and TRBJ1-2; 10 positions match TRBD1. This CDR3 is 14 amino acids long. Germline V CDR1 and CDR2: MNHEY, SVGAGI. V gave up 0 bases and J gave up 6 bases; unmatched junction bases: 1. The CDR3: CASSYSTGGDGYTF. DNA of the CDR3: TGTGCCAGCAGTTACTCGACAGGGGGCGATGGCTACACCTTC.